Following are 27 T cell receptor beta chains from one sample sequenced in a study of graft-versus-host responses after intestinal transplantation. Their target antigens are unknown. The repertoire was sequenced with immunoSEQ multiplex PCR; TCRdb's copy has only in-frame clones and lacks some. Of 95,000 to 110,000 clones in the sample, around 90% are singletons; the top ten hold roughly 0.64%. Sequenced here: unstimulated CD4+ T cells sorted from spleen or lymph node cells, sampled before transplant. All receptors come from a human donor who was the organ donor for an intestinal transplant.

The chain carries TRBV6-1 and TRBJ1-1, with D perhaps matching TRBD1 (6 bases). Germline V gene sequence: CDR1 MNHNS, CDR2 SASEGT. V was shortened by 8 bases and J by 5 bases, with 15 bases between the two germline ends. The CDR3 totals 13 residues. This chain's CDR3 is CASGRTGRTEAFF. CDR3 DNA sequence: TGTGCCAGCGGACGAACAGGGAGAACTGAAGCTTTCTTT.

This clone was seen only once. The chain joins TRBV2 to TRBJ2-4; 9 nucleotides agree with TRBD1. Germline V gene sequence: CDR1 SNHLY, CDR2 FYNNEI. V trimming: 5 bases; J trimming: 0 bases; junction bases outside the gene matches: 5. This CDR3 is 16 amino acids long. This CDR3 reads CASSLQGALAKNIQYF. The CDR3 DNA reads TGTGCCAGCAGTTTACAGGGGGCGCTAGCCAAAAACATTCAGTACTTC.

The V gene is TRBV5-1, the J gene TRBJ1-2; D is unresolved. Per germline, CDR1 SGHRS and CDR2 YFSETQ. Trimming shortened V by 1 base and J by 0 bases, and 10 bases separated the two germline ends. The CDR3 has 15 residues. CDR3 nucleotides: TGCGCCAGCAGCTTGTATGACGGGACTAACTATGGCTACACCTTC. Protein product: CASSLYDGTNYGYTF.

This clone showed up just once. The V call is TRBV18, the J call TRBJ2-7; TRBD1 matches at 8 bases. The CDR3 contains 15 residues. V lost 8 bases, J lost 6 bases, and 15 bases stayed unmatched. Looked up from germline, CDR1 is KGHSH and CDR2 is LQKENI. CDR3: CASPKLEGQDGEQYF. The DNA of the CDR3 is TGTGCCAGCCCAAAACTGGAGGGACAGGACGGCGAGCAGTACTTC.

The V call is TRBV5-1, the J call TRBJ1-3; 7 bases are a match to TRBD1. The germline CDR1 and CDR2 sequences are SGHRS and YFSETQ. The CDR3 contains 17 residues. V lost 0 bases, J lost 0 bases, and 6 bases stayed unmatched. The CDR3 is CASSLGDRAPSGNTIYF. In DNA, the CDR3 is TGCGCCAGCAGCTTGGGCGACAGGGCGCCCTCTGGAAACACCATATATTTT.

The chain employs TRBV18 and TRBJ2-5; no clear D gene. CDR3 length: 14 residues. CDR1 is KGHSH and CDR2 is LQKENI in the germline V gene. Trimming pared 2 bases from V and 2 bases from J, leaving 9 bases between. CDR3 amino acids: CASSPVQVQETQYF. CDR3 DNA sequence: TGTGCCAGCTCACCAGTCCAGGTTCAAGAGACCCAGTACTTC. The full variable domain, its missing parts supplied by reference TRBV18 and TRBJ2-5, is NAGVMQNPRHLVRRRGQEARLRCSPMKGHSHVYWYRQLPEEGLKFMVYLQKENIIDESGMPKERFSAEFPKEGPSILRIQQVVRGDSAAYFCASSPVQVQETQYFGPGTRLLVL.

The rearrangement joins TRBV7-2 to TRBJ2-5; D gene unclear. The CDR3 sequence is 15 residues long. V was shortened by 0 bases and J by 2 bases, with 10 bases between the two germline ends. The germline CDR1 and CDR2 sequences are SGHTA and FQGNSA. CDR3 sequence (DNA): TGTGCCAGCAGCTTAGCCGGGCAGCCGCAAGAGACCCAGTACTTC. Translation gives CASSLAGQPQETQYF.

The chain couples TRBV1 to TRBJ2-7. TRBV1 is a known pseudogene. CDR3 length equals 15 residues. The CDR3 nucleotides read TGCACCAGCAGCCAAGATCGGGTTGGGCCCTACGAGCAGTACTTC. Amino acid sequence: CTSSQDRVGPYEQYF.

The J gene is TRBJ1-6, the V gene TRBV5-1, with D perhaps TRBD1 (5 bases). The CDR3 is made up of 15 amino acids. Germline V CDR1 and CDR2: SGHRS, YFSETQ. Trimming took 0 bases from V and 5 from J, leaving 9 bases between them. In DNA form, the CDR3 reads TGCGCCAGCAGCTTGGTGGGACTTGATAATTCACCCCTCCACTTT. Amino acid sequence: CASSLVGLDNSPLHF.

The chain joins TRBV11-2 to TRBJ2-1, with 10 bases identical to TRBD2. The CDR3 runs to 16 residues. Germline lookup yields CDR1 SGHAT and CDR2 FQNNGV. The J segment lost 0 bases and the V segment lost 5 bases, leaving 4 bases of the junction unmatched. The chain's CDR3 is CASSEAGGSSYNEQFF. CDR3 coding DNA: TGTGCCAGCAGCGAAGCGGGGGGGAGCTCCTACAATGAGCAGTTCTTC.

This rearrangement joins TRBV6-1 to TRBJ2-5; 9 bases line up with TRBD2. J was trimmed by 5 bases and V by 3 bases; bases with no gene match: 10. The germline V gene has CDR1 MNHNS and CDR2 SASEGT. There are 16 residues in the CDR3. CDR3 protein: CASSEVPGLAGETQYF. In DNA form, the CDR3 reads TGTGCCAGCAGTGAGGTTCCGGGACTAGCTGGGGAGACCCAGTACTTC.

This clone was seen a handful of times. The chain combines TRBV7-2 with TRBJ2-7; TRBD2 is a possible D gene (5 bases). The ends were cut back, 5 bases at V and 3 bases at J, with 14 bases in the middle. Germline CDR1 reads SGHTA; CDR2 reads FQGNSA. The CDR3 covers 14 residues. The CDR3 spells CASSPAPGLYEQYF. CDR3 sequence (DNA): TGTGCCAGCAGCCCTGCCCCAGGACTCTACGAGCAGTACTTC.

This clone was counted a single time. The chain recombines TRBV18 with TRBJ1-2, with TRBD1 matching over 8 bases. In germline, CDR1 is KGHSH, CDR2 LQKENI. This CDR3 is 17 amino acids long. The trim removed 1 base at V and 0 bases at J, leaving 7 bases unmatched. The CDR3 loop is CASSPRQGATANYGYTF. Written as DNA, the CDR3 is TGTGCCAGCTCACCACGGCAGGGGGCGACGGCTAACTATGGCTACACCTTC.

The chain links TRBV6-4 to TRBJ2-1, with D unclear. CDR3 length: 12 residues. V was clipped by 2 bases and J by 4 bases, with 3 bases between them. CDR1 is MRHNA and CDR2 is SNTAGT in the germline V gene. DNA of the CDR3: TGTGCCAGCAGTGACATGTACAATGAGCAGTTCTTC. Its protein is CASSDMYNEQFF.

The chain uses TRBV27 and TRBJ1-5, with TRBD1 matching over 9 bases. V lost 7 bases to trimming and J lost 0 bases; unmatched junction nucleotides: 10. The CDR3 sequence is 17 residues long. Germline loops: CDR1 MNHEY, CDR2 SMNVEV (reference sequence). The CDR3 bases are TGTGCCAGCAAACGGACAGGGGAGCTGTATAGCAATCAGCCCCAGCATTTT. This translates into CASKRTGELYSNQPQHF.

The sample holds one count of this clone. The J gene is TRBJ1-5, the V gene TRBV6-5; D gene unclear. Germline V gene lookup returns CDR1 MNHEY and CDR2 SVGAGI. The CDR3 has 15 residues. Between the trimmed V and J ends, which lost 5 bases and 7 bases, there was a span of 18 bases. Here the CDR3 DNA reads TGTGCCAGCAGTCTACATGTGGCCCCGGCCCAGCCCCAGCATTTT. It is translated as CASSLHVAPAQPQHF.

This clone was picked up one time. V usage is TRBV7-2 and J usage is TRBJ2-3; possible D gene TRBD2, 6 bases. V gave up 2 bases and J gave up 2 bases, with 17 bases separating them. CDR1 and CDR2 from the germline V gene are SGHTA and FQGNSA. The CDR3 totals 17 residues. This chain's CDR3 is CASSLSVGGLSTDTQYF. DNA of the CDR3: TGTGCCAGCAGCTTAAGTGTTGGGGGACTCTCCACAGATACGCAGTATTTT.

The chain carries TRBV6-5 and TRBJ2-5; D not certain. From germline, CDR1 is MNHEY and CDR2 SVGAGI. Deletions cut 6 bases from V and 7 bases from J, with 21 bases between. CDR3 length equals 15 residues. In DNA form, the CDR3 reads TGTGCCAGCAGCTACGGTGGCCGTCCTTTCTGGACCCAGTACTTC. Translating it yields CASSYGGRPFWTQYF.

The V gene is TRBV20-1, the J gene TRBJ2-3; a possible D gene is TRBD2 (5 bases). V gave up 3 bases and J gave up 5 bases, with 6 bases separating them. Germline V CDR1 and CDR2: DFQATT, SNEGSKA (reference sequence). The CDR3 runs 11 residues. CDR3: CSASRGDTQYF. In DNA, the CDR3 is TGCAGTGCTAGTCGGGGAGATACGCAGTATTTT.

The chain employs TRBV10-3 and TRBJ2-1, with D unclear. The CDR3 covers 13 residues. Germline assignment: CDR1 ENHRY and CDR2 SYGVKD. Trimming cost V 4 bases and J 6 bases, with 10 bases left between them. The CDR3 is CAISGGFRNEQFF. The CDR3 nucleotides read TGTGCCATCAGTGGGGGATTTCGCAATGAGCAGTTCTTC.

The chain has TRBV5-1 and TRBJ2-7, with TRBD1 identical over 8 bases. V lost 4 bases and J lost 7; bases outside the gene matches: 13. This CDR3 has 15 amino acids. CDR1 and CDR2 from the germline V gene are SGHRS and YFSETQ. CDR3 sequence reads: CASSGGQGPAREQYF. The DNA of the CDR3 is TGCGCCAGCAGCGGCGGACAGGGACCGGCTAGGGAGCAGTACTTC.

The rearrangement uses TRBV7-2 and TRBJ1-5; D uncertain. The germline V gene has CDR1 SGHTA and CDR2 FQGNSA. This CDR3 contains 14 residues. The V gene lost 2 bases and the J gene lost 3 bases, with 8 bases spanning the gap. The CDR3 sequence: CASSLTVNNQPQHF. Written as DNA, the CDR3 is TGTGCCAGCAGCTTAACCGTGAACAATCAGCCCCAGCATTTT.

The chain is built from TRBV11-2 and TRBJ2-5, with 7 nucleotides matching TRBD2. The CDR3 contains 14 residues. V lost 3 bases, J lost 1 base, and 2 bases stayed unmatched. In germline, CDR1 is SGHAT, CDR2 FQNNGV. The chain's CDR3 is CASSFGGVQETQYF. CDR3 nucleotides: TGTGCCAGCAGCTTTGGGGGGGTCCAAGAGACCCAGTACTTC. The whole variable domain, remainder taken from reference TRBV11-2 and TRBJ2-5, is EAGVAQSPRYKIIEKRQSVAFWCNPISGHATLYWYQQILGQGPKLLIQFQNNGVVDDSQLPKDRFSAERLKGVDSTLKIQPAKLEDSAVYLCASSFGGVQETQYFGPGTRLLVL.

This sequence joins TRBV10-3 and TRBJ2-7, with 10 positions matching TRBD2. The CDR3 spans 17 residues. Germline loops: CDR1 ENHRY, CDR2 SYGVKD. V dropped 3 bases and J dropped 1; count of bases not matched to a gene: 9. CDR3 sequence reads: CAISEILISGRSYEQYF. CDR3 bases: TGTGCCATCAGTGAAATATTAATTAGCGGGAGGTCCTACGAGCAGTACTTC.

V is TRBV7-2 and J is TRBJ2-3; no firm D call. This CDR3 has 13 residues. Trimming shortened V by 3 bases and J by 3 bases, and 7 bases separated the two germline ends. Germline V gene sequence: CDR1 SGHTA, CDR2 FQGNSA. The CDR3 DNA is TGTGCCAGCAGCTTCCGCCTTACAGATACGCAGTATTTT. This sequence encodes CASSFRLTDTQYF.

On this clone: The same CDR3 is also encoded by other DNA sequences in this sample. V usage is TRBV7-2 and J usage is TRBJ2-3, with a tentative D call TRBD2 (6 bases). This CDR3 is 14 amino acids long. V lost 0 bases and J 3 bases, leaving 7 bases between the germline ends. Germline V gives CDR1 SGHTA, CDR2 FQGNSA. The CDR3: CASSLAGGTDTQYF. Here the CDR3 DNA reads TGTGCCAGCAGCTTAGCGGGGGGTACAGATACGCAGTATTTT. Combining the CDR3 with reference TRBV7-2 and TRBJ2-3 gives the whole variable domain GAGVSQSPSNKVTEKGKDVELRCDPISGHTALYWYRQSLGQGLEFLIYFQGNSAPDKSGLPSDRFSAERTGGSVSTLTIQRTQQEDSAVYLCASSLAGGTDTQYFGPGTRLTVL.

V gene TRBV5-6 combines with J gene TRBJ2-2; 10 bases are a match to TRBD1. This CDR3 region has 17 residues. CDR1 and CDR2 (germline): SGHDT, YYEEEE. With V trimmed by 3 bases and J by 5 bases, 10 bases remained unmatched. The CDR3 coding sequence is TGTGCCAGCAGCTCCCCGGGACAGGGGAGGAAGACCGGGGAGCTGTTTTTT. Its protein product is CASSSPGQGRKTGELFF.